The 14 T cell receptor beta chains listed next were all sequenced from one sample in a study of molecular identifiers for immune sequencing clone quantification listed by TCRdb under 2018. The method was PCR. The sample was run on an Illumina HiSeq 4000. TCRdb reran the public reads through fastp at Q25 and MiXCR, keeping productive beta chains. Here each entry gathers all rows of one CDR3 protein and keeps the most common genes and DNA. The sample table holds 490,000 or so distinct CDR3 sequences, of which around a fifth were seen once. The ten largest clones add up to about 0.8% of the sample. The source material was naive CD8+ T cells from blood, with Jurkat cell RNA spiked in. The cell subset or site label, as the study defines it: FACS-sorted CD8+CD4-CCR7+CD45RA+ naive T cells. These receptors all come from a human donor in good health. Some libraries in this study had Jurkat cell RNA spiked in.

The sample holds a few counts of this clonotype. The chain recombines TRBV6-5 with TRBJ1-1; D ambiguous. Germline V gene data show CDR1 as MNHEY and CDR2 as SVGAGI. V lost 0 bases to trimming and J lost 3 bases, with 11 bases between them. CDR3 length: 15 residues. CDR3 DNA: TGTGCCAGCAGTTACTCTCGGGGTGGGTACACTGAAGCTTTCTTT. Amino acids: CASSYSRGGYTEAFF.

Ten or more counts support this clonotype. The genes are TRBV5-1 and TRBJ2-7; TRBD1 matches at 8 bases. V gave up 4 bases and J gave up 2 bases; unmatched junction bases: 8. The CDR3 is made up of 15 amino acids. Looked up from germline, CDR1 is SGHRS and CDR2 is YFSETQ. The CDR3 DNA reads as TGCGCCAGCAGCCCGGACAGGGCCATTGCCTACGAGCAGTACTTC. It translates to CASSPDRAIAYEQYF. Based on the CDR3 plus reference TRBV5-1 and TRBJ2-7, the full variable domain is KAGVTQTPRYLIKTRGQQVTLSCSPISGHRSVSWYQQTPGQGLQFLFEYFSETQRNKGNFPGRFSGRQFSNSRSEMNVSTLELGDSALYLCASSPDRAIAYEQYFGPGTRLTVT.

This clonotype appeared many times. The chain recombines TRBV6-6 with TRBJ2-5; 11 bases line up with TRBD2. The CDR3 contains 17 residues. Germline CDR1 MNHNY, CDR2 SVGAGI (reference sequence). Trimming removed 4 bases from V and 2 bases from J; junction bases left unmatched: 9. The CDR3 sequence: CASSLTGTSGNQETQYF. The CDR3 DNA is TGTGCCAGCAGTTTAACCGGGACTAGCGGAAATCAAGAGACCCAGTACTTC.

Remarks on this clonotype: A clone one base away is much larger, so this may be a read error. V is TRBV4-3 and J is TRBJ1-1; TRBD1 might be the D (6 bases). The CDR3 extends over 17 amino acids. CDR1 is LGHNA and CDR2 is YSLEER in the germline V gene. The CDR3 DNA follows: TGCGCCAGCAGCCAAGATCGGGGAGGGGGGATGAACGCTGAAGCTTTCTTT. This gives the protein CASSQDRGGGMNAEAFF.

The sample holds many counts of this clonotype. The rearrangement joins TRBV15 to TRBJ1-1, with a possible D match to TRBD1 (5 bases). The germline gives CDR1 LNHNV, CDR2 YYDKDF (reference sequence). V was cut by 3 bases and J by 1 base, with 6 bases left in between. This CDR3 spans 13 amino acids. This CDR3 is CATSSQGNTEAFF. The CDR3 DNA sequence: TGTGCCACCAGCAGTCAGGGGAACACTGAAGCTTTCTTT. Variable domain in full (rest from reference TRBV15 and TRBJ1-1): DAMVIQNPRYQVTQFGKPVTLSCSQTLNHNVMYWYQQKSSQAPKLLFHYYDKDFNNEADTPDNFQSRRPNTSFCFLDIRSPGLGDTAMYLCATSSQGNTEAFFGQGTRLTVV.

This chain links TRBV12-3 or TRBV12-4 with TRBJ2-7, with 8 positions matching TRBD1. CDR3 length: 14 amino acids. The trim removed 1 base at V and 4 bases at J, leaving 3 bases unmatched. The CDR3 coding sequence is TGTGCCAGCAGTTTAGTGGACAGGGCGTACGAGCAGTACTTC. Its translation: CASSLVDRAYEQYF.

This clonotype was detected ten times or more. The chain combines TRBV11-1 with TRBJ2-7, with TRBD2 matching over 7 bases. There are 14 residues in the CDR3. CDR1 is SGHAT and CDR2 is FQDESV in the germline V gene (reference sequence). V lost 3 bases, J lost 3 bases, and 5 bases stayed unmatched. CDR3 nucleotides: TGTGCCAGCAGCTTTGCTAGCGGATTCTACGAGCAGTACTTC. This encodes CASSFASGFYEQYF.

This clonotype showed up many times. The J gene is TRBJ2-3, the V gene TRBV6-6; D is perhaps TRBD2 (6 bases). CDR3 length: 16 residues. Germline V gene data show CDR1 as MNHNY and CDR2 as SVGAGI (reference sequence). V was clipped by 2 bases and J by 2 bases, with 14 bases between them. The CDR3 protein is CASSYPPGDHTDTQYF. CDR3 coding DNA: TGTGCCAGCAGTTACCCCCCGGGGGACCACACAGATACGCAGTATTTT.

This clonotype was found many times. This rearrangement joins TRBV29-1 to TRBJ2-6, with 8 bases that match TRBD1. The CDR3 is made up of 21 amino acids. From germline, CDR1 is SQVTM and CDR2 ANQGSEA. Unmatched junction bases numbered 16, after V lost 0 bases and J lost 0 bases. The CDR3 spells CSVEDFPHMGTGHSGANVLTF. The CDR3 DNA is TGCAGCGTTGAAGACTTTCCCCATATGGGGACAGGCCACTCTGGGGCCAACGTCCTGACTTTC.

This clonotype was recorded many times. The rearrangement links TRBV20-1 to TRBJ2-5; no firm D call. Germline V lookup: CDR1 DFQATT, CDR2 SNEGSKA (reference sequence). The CDR3 is made up of 13 amino acids. V was pared by 1 base and J by 2 bases, with 8 bases between. The DNA of the CDR3 is TGCAGTGCTAGAGTGGCTAGACAAGAGACCCAGTACTTC. As protein: CSARVARQETQYF.

This chain uses TRBV12-3 or TRBV12-4 with TRBJ2-3; 16 bases agree with TRBD2. Trimming cost V 5 bases and J 5 bases; bases outside gene matches: 4. CDR3 length equals 16 residues. CDR3: CASSGTSGGAGDTQYF. The DNA of the CDR3 is TGTGCCAGCAGTGGGACTAGCGGGGGGGCCGGAGATACGCAGTATTTT.

The genes are TRBV12-3 or TRBV12-4 and TRBJ2-7, with a tentative D call TRBD2 (5 bases). The CDR3 is made up of 12 amino acids. The ends were cut back, 5 bases at V and 3 bases at J, with 8 bases in the middle. CDR3 region: CASSDGDYEQYF. The CDR3 DNA sequence: TGTGCCAGCAGTGACGGGGACTACGAGCAGTACTTC.

This clonotype was seen repeatedly, ten times or more. J is TRBJ2-7 and V is TRBV6-5, with 8 bases that match TRBD1. The V gene end was trimmed by 3 bases and the J gene end by 5 bases; junction bases not matched to a gene: 6. This CDR3 contains 14 residues. Per the germline V gene, CDR1 is MNHEY and CDR2 is SVGAGI. The CDR3: CASSYGPGGNEQYF. The CDR3 nucleotides are TGTGCCAGCAGTTATGGCCCAGGGGGCAACGAGCAGTACTTC.

The rearrangement links TRBV19 to TRBJ2-1; D perhaps matches TRBD2 (6 bases). Germline values: CDR1 LNHDA, CDR2 SQIVND (reference sequence). This CDR3 has 16 residues. Deletions cut 5 bases from V and 6 bases from J, with 20 bases between. This CDR3 reads CASSLTGTPIPNEQFF. The CDR3 nucleotides read TGTGCCAGTAGTCTGACCGGGACTCCGATCCCCAATGAGCAGTTCTTC.